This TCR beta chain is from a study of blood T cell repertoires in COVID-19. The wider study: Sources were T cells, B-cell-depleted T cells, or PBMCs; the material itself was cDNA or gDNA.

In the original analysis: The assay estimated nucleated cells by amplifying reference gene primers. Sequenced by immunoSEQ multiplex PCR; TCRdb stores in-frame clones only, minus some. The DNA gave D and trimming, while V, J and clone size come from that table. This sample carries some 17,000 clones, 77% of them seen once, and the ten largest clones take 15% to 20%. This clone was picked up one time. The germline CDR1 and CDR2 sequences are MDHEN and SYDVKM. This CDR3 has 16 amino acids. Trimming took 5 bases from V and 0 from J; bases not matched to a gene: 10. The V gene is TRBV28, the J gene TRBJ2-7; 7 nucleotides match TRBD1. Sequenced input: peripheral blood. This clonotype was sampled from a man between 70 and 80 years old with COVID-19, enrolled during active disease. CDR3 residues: CASSPHRQGDSYEQYF. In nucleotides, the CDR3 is TGTGCCAGCAGTCCCCATAGACAGGGAGACTCCTACGAGCAGTACTTC. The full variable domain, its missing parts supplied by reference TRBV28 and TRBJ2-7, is DVKVTQSSRYLVKRTGEKVFLECVQDMDHENMFWYRQDPGLGLRLIYFSYDVKMKEKGDIPEGYSVSREKKERFSLILESASTNQTSMYLCASSPHRQGDSYEQYFGPGTRLTVT.